The rows below give T cell receptor beta chains drawn from one sample of a study of molecular identifiers for immune sequencing clone quantification. TCRdb redid the calling of the PCR reads with MiXCR, one entry per CDR3 protein. The profile shows about 640,000 distinct CDR3 sequences, just under 20% of them singletons. Source material: naive CD8+ T cells from blood, with Jurkat cell RNA spiked in. The receptors come from a human donor in good health. Some libraries in this study had Jurkat cell RNA spiked in. The CDR3 runs from the conserved cysteine through the conserved F or W. Each record gives: J gene, D gene, clone size, V gene, CDR3 DNA, CDR3 protein. A D gene is named only where the DNA matches it firmly. Clone size is given for some rows only: seen once, a few or many times, or a class if the clone is expanded.

TRBJ2-1 NA many TRBV6-2/TRBV6-3 TGTGCCAGCAGTTTGTGGACGGACTACAATGAGCAGTTCTTC CASSLWTDYNEQFF
TRBJ2-5 TRBD2 many TRBV7-9 TGTGCCAGCAGCTTACTAGCGGGGCCTCCCCAAGAGACCCAGTACTTC CASSLLAGPPQETQYF
TRBJ1-2 NA many TRBV7-9 TGTGCCAGCAGCCATTACTCAAACCCGTATGGCTACACCTTC CASSHYSNPYGYTF
TRBJ2-3 TRBD2 few TRBV12-3/TRBV12-4 TGTGCCAGCAGCTCTCCCAGCGGGAGGCGCACAGATACGCAGTATTTT CASSSPSGRRTDTQYF
TRBJ2-7 TRBD1 few TRBV7-9 TGTGCCAGCAGCCAGACCGGGACAGGGAAGAATGAGGAGTACTTC CASSQTGTGKNEEYF
TRBJ2-7 NA many TRBV19 TGTGCCAGTAGTCTTCCGGGACGGACCTACGAGCAGTACTTC CASSLPGRTYEQYF
TRBJ2-5 TRBD2 many TRBV20-1 TGCAGTGCTAGAGGCAGGACTAGCGGGGGGATCCGGTGGACCCAGTACTTC CSARGRTSGGIRWTQYF
TRBJ2-3 NA many TRBV19 TGTGCCAGTAGTATTTGGGTCAGGAGCACAGATACGCAGTATTTT CASSIWVRSTDTQYF
TRBJ2-7 NA few TRBV12-3/TRBV12-4 TGTGCCAGCAGTTTAGCGAGTTGGCGCGAGCAGTACTTC CASSLASWREQYF
TRBJ1-5 NA many TRBV19 TGTGCCAGTAGTATATTTTCCGGGTTCGGTCAGCCCCAGCATTTT CASSIFSGFGQPQHF
TRBJ1-1 NA few TRBV12-3/TRBV12-4 TGTGCCAGCACCTTTACACGGAACACTGAAGCTTTCTTT CASTFTRNTEAFF
TRBJ2-1 NA NA TRBV11-2 TGTGCCAGCAGCAGGGTCCCCTACAATGAGCAGTTCTTC CASSRVPYNEQFF
TRBJ1-5 NA few TRBV19 TGTGCCAGTAGTATAGTTAGTTACACGTTGGAGCCCCAGCATTTT CASSIVSYTLEPQHF
TRBJ2-5 NA few TRBV12-3/TRBV12-4 TGTGCCAGCAGACCGTTGAATGAAGAGACCCAGTACTTC CASRPLNEETQYF
TRBJ1-1 NA NA TRBV10-2 TGCGCCAGCAGTGAGCCCGACAAGAGGGACACTGAAGCTTTCTTT CASSEPDKRDTEAFF
TRBJ1-4 TRBD1 few TRBV14 TGTGCCAGCAGCCAGGACAGGGGAGATGAAAAACTGTTTTTT CASSQDRGDEKLFF
TRBJ1-6 NA few TRBV25-1 TGTGCCAGCATGGCCAGTGGACACTACATCTCACCCCTCCACTTT CASMASGHYISPLHF
TRBJ1-4 NA NA TRBV7-2 TGTGCCAGCAGCTTGGCAACAGCAACTAATGAAAAACTGTTTTTT CASSLATATNEKLFF
TRBJ2-5 NA NA TRBV2 TGTGCCAGCAGGGGCAGGGCGCGGGAGACCCAGTACTTC CASRGRARETQYF
TRBJ2-1 NA many TRBV29-1 TGCAGCGTTGAGGGGGAGAGCTCCTACAATGAGCAGTTCTTC CSVEGESSYNEQFF
TRBJ2-3 NA many TRBV6-6 TGTGCCAGCAGTAGTGGGGGAGAGAGCACAGATACGCAGTATTTT CASSSGGESTDTQYF
TRBJ2-7 NA many TRBV23-1 TGCGCCAGCAGTATTACCGTCTACGAGCAGTACTTC CASSITVYEQYF
TRBJ2-3 NA NA TRBV16 TGTGCCGGCAGCCTTTCGGCAGATACGCAGTATTTT CAGSLSADTQYF
TRBJ2-3 NA many TRBV9 TGTGCCAGCAGCGTGGATGATACGCAGTATTTT CASSVDDTQYF
TRBJ1-1 NA many TRBV12-3/TRBV12-4 TGTGCCAGCAGCCCCACTAACTCTGAAGCTTTCTTT CASSPTNSEAFF
TRBJ2-4 NA many TRBV14 TGTGCCAGCAGCCAAACGACTAGTTCCATTCAGTACTTC CASSQTTSSIQYF
TRBJ1-6 TRBD1 many TRBV27 TGTGCCAGCAGTTTATCCCCCCAGGGGGGGCCCCTCCACTTT CASSLSPQGGPLHF
TRBJ1-5 TRBD1 NA TRBV19 TGTGCCAGTAGTATAGGGGACAGGAGATATAGCAATCAGCCCCAGCATTTT CASSIGDRRYSNQPQHF
TRBJ2-3 TRBD2 many TRBV6-2/TRBV6-3 TGTGCCAGCAGATCAGCGGGAGAGATCACAGATACGCAGTATTTT CASRSAGEITDTQYF
TRBJ2-1 TRBD2 many TRBV20-1 TGCAGTGCCCGGCCGGCCCGGGCTAGCGGTCCGAATGAGCAGTTCTTC CSARPARASGPNEQFF
TRBJ2-3 NA many TRBV6-6 TGTGCCAGCACGGAAGGGGGGATTGGGACAGATACGCAGTATTTT CASTEGGIGTDTQYF
TRBJ1-1 NA many TRBV4-1 TGCGCCAGCAGCCAAGTCGGGACGAACACTGAAGCTTTCTTT CASSQVGTNTEAFF
TRBJ1-2 NA many TRBV7-9 TGTGCCAGCAGCTTAACACAGGATAACTATGGCTACACCTTC CASSLTQDNYGYTF
TRBJ2-5 TRBD1 many TRBV28 TGTGCCAGCAGTTTTTTTCAGGGGGCAGAGACCCAGTACTTC CASSFFQGAETQYF
TRBJ2-6 NA many TRBV4-3 TGCGCCAGCAGCCAACGGTCGGGGGCCAACGTCCTGACTTTC CASSQRSGANVLTF
TRBJ1-5 NA many TRBV4-1 TGCGCCAGCAGCCGGTTACAGGGTAACAATCAGCCCCAGCATTTT CASSRLQGNNQPQHF
TRBJ2-7 TRBD1 many TRBV5-1 TGCGCCAGCAGCTTCGGACAGGGACTCGAGCAGTACTTC CASSFGQGLEQYF
TRBJ1-2 NA few TRBV12-3/TRBV12-4 TGTGCCAGCAGTGGCGGGGAGGCCTATGGCTACACCTTC CASSGGEAYGYTF
TRBJ2-7 TRBD2 many TRBV5-1 TGCGCCAGCAGCTTTACTAGCGCTGCCTACGAGCAGTACTTC CASSFTSAAYEQYF
TRBJ2-3 TRBD2 NA TRBV9 TGTGCCAGCAGCGTAGAGGATAGCGGGGGGATACACACAGATACGCAGTATTTT CASSVEDSGGIHTDTQYF
TRBJ2-5 NA many TRBV15 TGTGCCACCAGCGGGATAAATCTCGGGGAGACCCAGTACTTC CATSGINLGETQYF
TRBJ2-3 NA many TRBV15 TGTGCCACCAGCAGACCCCCCGGGGTTGCTATGGCAGATACGCAGTATTTT CATSRPPGVAMADTQYF